These 8 T cell receptor beta chains originate from one sample sequenced in a study of Tregs in tolerant kidney transplant recipients. Sequencing used immunoSEQ multiplex PCR; TCRdb keeps in-frame clones, though not all of them. Found here are about 18,000 clones, about four fifths of them singletons; the top ten hold 2% to 3%. The sample taken for sequencing was Tregs from blood. The receptors here all came from a human donor in good health.

This chain connects TRBV28 to TRBJ2-7; D is possibly TRBD1 or TRBD2 (5 bases each). The CDR3 loop spans 15 amino acids. Germline loops: CDR1 MDHEN, CDR2 SYDVKM. The ends were cut back, 4 bases at V and 2 bases at J, with 15 bases in the middle. The CDR3: CASSSLGTTAYEQYF. The CDR3 bases are TGTGCCAGCAGTTCCCTCGGGACGACAGCCTACGAGCAGTACTTC.

The CDR3 loop is CASSFQGRDGYTF. The DNA of the CDR3 is TGTGCCAGCAGCTTCCAGGGGCGCGATGGCTACACCTTC. The V gene is TRBV9, the J gene TRBJ1-2, with D possibly TRBD1 on 6 matching bases. Germline CDR1 and CDR2: SGDLS and YYNGEE. Trimming left V 4 bases short and J 6 bases short, with 13 bases between. CDR3 length equals 13 residues.

CDR3 DNA: TGCGCCAGCAGCATCTTACATGGGCCTTTAGATGAGCAGTTCTTC. It encodes CASSILHGPLDEQFF. The rearrangement joins TRBV5-1 to TRBJ2-1; D is uncertain. The ends were cut back, 4 bases at V and 8 bases at J, with 19 bases in the middle. This CDR3 has 15 residues. Germline V gene lookup returns CDR1 SGHRS and CDR2 YFSETQ.

The chain combines TRBV5-1 with TRBJ1-5; TRBD1 aligns across 11 bases. V was pared by 4 bases and J by 5 bases, with 5 bases of the junction left unmatched. This CDR3 comprises 15 residues. Germline V gene data show CDR1 as SGHRS and CDR2 as YFSETQ. CDR3 in amino acids: CASSPGTGGYQPQHF. CDR3 nucleotides: TGCGCCAGCAGCCCCGGGACAGGGGGATATCAGCCCCAGCATTTT.

The chain joins TRBV5-6 to TRBJ1-2, with D perhaps matching TRBD1 (5 bases). With 4 bases removed from V and 4 bases from J, the gap between germline ends came to 23 bases. The CDR3 spans 17 residues. Germline CDR1 and CDR2: SGHDT and YYEEEE. CDR3 DNA sequence: TGTGCCAGCAGCGCGGATAGCGGGGGAGGGTGGTCCTATGGCTACACCTTC. Translating it yields CASSADSGGGWSYGYTF.

The chain has TRBV7-9 and TRBJ2-3; weak D call: TRBD2 (5 bases). The germline V gene encodes CDR1 SEHNR and CDR2 FQNEAQ (reference sequence). V was pared by 6 bases and J by 10 bases, with 8 bases between. CDR3 size: 10 residues. CDR3 sequence reads: CASRDFPQYF. For the CDR3, the DNA is TGTGCCAGCAGGGACTTTCCGCAGTATTTT.

The chain combines TRBV9 with TRBJ2-2, with TRBD1 matching over 8 bases. The CDR3 has 16 amino acids. The V gene end was trimmed by 1 base and the J gene end by 0 bases; junction bases not matched to a gene: 2. Germline CDR1 SGDLS, CDR2 YYNGEE. DNA for the CDR3: TGTGCCAGCAGCGTAATGGACAGGGCGAACACCGGGGAGCTGTTTTTT. It codes for CASSVMDRANTGELFF. Full variable domain (outside the CDR3, taken from reference TRBV9 and TRBJ2-2): DSGVTQTPKHLITATGQRVTLRCSPRSGDLSVYWYQQSLDQGLQFLIQYYNGEERAKGNILERFSAQQFPDLHSELNLSSLELGDSALYFCASSVMDRANTGELFFGEGSRLTVL.

Only one count was recorded for this clone. The V gene is TRBV11-2, the J gene TRBJ2-1, with D perhaps assigned TRBD1 or TRBD2 (5 bases each). V shed 1 base and J shed 5 bases, with 12 bases lying between them. This CDR3 is built from 15 residues. Germline V gives CDR1 SGHAT, CDR2 FQNNGV. The CDR3 DNA reads as TGTGCCAGCAGCTTAGGTGGGACCGCCAACAATGAGCAGTTCTTC. This gives the protein CASSLGGTANNEQFF.